This T cell receptor (beta chain) comes out of a study of T-cell memory formation after mild COVID-19. Regarding the study as a whole: Mainly CM and EM harbored the contracting CD4+ clones; mainly EMRA harbored the CD8+ ones. Second-wave clones reaching peak frequency on day 37 lacked confirmed SARS-CoV-2 specificity. Clones contracting over day 15 to 85 were CD4/CD8 balanced, with later expanders leaning CD4+.

The length of the CDR3 is 14 residues. Per the germline V gene, CDR1 is LGHNA and CDR2 is YSLEER. The junction had 5 bases not matched to a gene; V was cut back by 5 bases and J by 6 bases. 5'RACE with constant-segment primers yielded barcoded, UMI-tagged TCR alpha and TCR beta cDNA libraries. TCRdb passed the 5' RACE reads through MiXCR, listing each CDR3 protein once. The table shows a few hundred thousand distinct CDR3 sequences, with approximately 16% occurring only once. There are a few counts of this clonotype. Its antigen is as yet unknown. The sequence was collected from a man younger than 30 who had mild COVID-19 (a few samples of this study predate the infection). Cell type and time point are not known. V usage is TRBV4-3 and J usage is TRBJ2-1, with TRBD2 matching over 9 bases. Input material: PBMCs or a T cell subset sorted from them (not recorded which). The chain's CDR3 is CASSSSGGTNEQFF. The CDR3 coding sequence is TGCGCCAGCAGCTCCAGCGGGGGGACCAATGAGCAGTTCTTC.